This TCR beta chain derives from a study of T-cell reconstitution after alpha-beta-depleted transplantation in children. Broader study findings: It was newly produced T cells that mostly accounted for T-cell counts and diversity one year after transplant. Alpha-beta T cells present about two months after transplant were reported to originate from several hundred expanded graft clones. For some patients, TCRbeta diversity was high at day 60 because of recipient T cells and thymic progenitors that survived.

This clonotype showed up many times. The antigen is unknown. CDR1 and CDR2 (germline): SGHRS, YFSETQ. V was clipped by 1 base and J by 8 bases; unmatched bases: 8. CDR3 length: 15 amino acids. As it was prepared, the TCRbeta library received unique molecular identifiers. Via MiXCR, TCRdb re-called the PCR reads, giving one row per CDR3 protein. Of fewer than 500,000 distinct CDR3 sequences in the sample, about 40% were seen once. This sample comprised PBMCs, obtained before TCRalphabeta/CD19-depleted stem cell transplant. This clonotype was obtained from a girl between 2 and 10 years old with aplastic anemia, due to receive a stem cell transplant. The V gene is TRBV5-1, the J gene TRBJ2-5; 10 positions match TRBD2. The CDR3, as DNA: TGCGCCAGCAGCTTGTCTAGCGGGAGATCCAATACCCAGTACTTC. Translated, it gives CASSLSSGRSNTQYF.